This T cell receptor (beta chain) was obtained from a study of identical twins. Whole-study findings and limits: Diverse VJ usage suggested most zero-insertion clonotypes were not invariant T cells. Sequences that were out-of-frame, alpha and twin-shared displayed an excess of low generation probability.

After template switching added a universal primer site, the resulting cDNA carried unique molecular identifiers. TCRdb recomputed calls from the 5' RACE reads with MiXCR, one row per CDR3 protein. The table shows 450,000 or so distinct CDR3 sequences, with more than 13% occurring only once. Healthy Caucasians supplied all donations. The CDR3 is 14 amino acids. Germline V gene data show CDR1 as SGHAT and CDR2 as FQNNGV. Notes on this clonotype: Its antigen is as yet unknown. An end of the junction does not agree with germline; a read error may underlie this.

The same data also went into a second study, on yellow fever vaccine responses in identical twins.

Sequencing was carried out using CD4+ T cells sorted from blood. This receptor was taken from a woman aged 18-29 years in good health. The chain is built from TRBV11-2 and TRBJ2-7; D ambiguous. The CDR3 DNA reads as TGTGCCAGGAGCTTAGTGGGCCAAACGAGCGAGCAGTACTTC. Amino acids: CARSLVGQTSEQYF.